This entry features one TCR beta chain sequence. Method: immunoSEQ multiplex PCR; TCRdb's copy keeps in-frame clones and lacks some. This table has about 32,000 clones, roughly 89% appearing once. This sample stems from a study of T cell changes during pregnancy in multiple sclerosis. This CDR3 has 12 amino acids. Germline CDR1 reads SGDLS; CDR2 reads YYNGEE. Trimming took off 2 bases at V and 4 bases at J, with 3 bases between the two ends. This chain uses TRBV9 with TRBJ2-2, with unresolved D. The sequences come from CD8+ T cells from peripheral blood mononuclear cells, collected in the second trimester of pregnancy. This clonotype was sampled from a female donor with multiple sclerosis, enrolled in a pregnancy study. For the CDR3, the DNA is TGTGCCAGCAGCGTCCGCACCGGGGAGCTGTTTTTT. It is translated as CASSVRTGELFF.